This T cell receptor beta chain was retrieved from a study of T-cell reconstitution after alpha-beta-depleted transplantation in children. Unique molecular identifiers were incorporated during preparation of the TCRbeta library. TCRdb called the PCR reads again in MiXCR, with one record for every CDR3 protein. The sample comprises hundreds of thousands of distinct CDR3 sequences, around 16% of which are singletons, and 1.1% rests with the top ten. The receptor comes from a human donor who donated a stem cell graft to a child with acute myeloid leukemia. The material was PBMCs from the stem cell graft donor, obtained from the stem cell graft.

The CDR3 coding sequence is TGTGCCAGCAGCTTAGCAGGGGGCGACAGAACTCTATGCAATCAGCCCCAGCATTTT. This translates into CASSLAGGDRTLCNQPQHF. V usage is TRBV7-2 and J usage is TRBJ1-5; TRBD1 aligns across 7 bases. The V gene's germline CDR1 is SGHTA and CDR2 FQGNSA. The CDR3 sequence is 19 residues long. J lost 2 bases, V lost 0 bases, and 13 bases had no gene match.